The rows below give T cell receptor beta chains drawn from one sample of a study of blood T cell repertoires in COVID-19. The table came from immunoSEQ multiplex PCR; TCRdb's copy has only in-frame clones and leaves some out. Of under 250,000 clones in the sample, about four fifths were seen once. The sequencing sample was made of PBMCs or T cells enriched from blood (not recorded which). The receptors stem from a woman aged 50 to 60 with acute COVID-19. Each CDR3 is given with its conserved first and last residue. D genes are given only for firm matches. Not all rows give a size; the values are once, few, many and, for expanded clones, a class.

v_call: TRBV11-2
j_call: TRBJ1-4
d_call: TRBD1
clone_size: -
cdr3_nt: TGTGCCAGCGGGACAGGAGCAACTAATGAAAAACTGTTTTTT
cdr3_aa: CASGTGATNEKLFF

v_call: TRBV2
j_call: TRBJ1-1
d_call: TRBD1
clone_size: -
cdr3_nt: TGTGCCAGCAGAAGGACAGGCACGAACACTGAAGCTTTCTTT
cdr3_aa: CASRRTGTNTEAFF

v_call: TRBV11-2
j_call: TRBJ1-2
d_call: TRBD1
clone_size: -
cdr3_nt: TGTGCCAGCAGCTCACGGGACAGTTTAAACTATGGCTACACCTTC
cdr3_aa: CASSSRDSLNYGYTF

v_call: TRBV7-9
j_call: TRBJ1-3
d_call: TRBD1
clone_size: -
cdr3_nt: TGTGCCAGCAGCCTGGGACAGATATCTTCTGGAAACACCATATATTTT
cdr3_aa: CASSLGQISSGNTIYF

v_call: TRBV18
j_call: TRBJ1-4
d_call: TRBD1
clone_size: -
cdr3_nt: TGTGCCAGCTCACCCCAGACAGGGAAGAATGAAAAACTGTTTTTT
cdr3_aa: CASSPQTGKNEKLFF

v_call: TRBV5-6
j_call: TRBJ1-3
d_call: -
clone_size: -
cdr3_nt: TGTGCCAGCAGCACGACAGCTAACACCATATATTTT
cdr3_aa: CASSTTANTIYF

v_call: TRBV2
j_call: TRBJ2-1
d_call: -
clone_size: -
cdr3_nt: TGTGCCAGCAATGCGACTCTACCACTTTCCTACAATGAGCAGTTCTTC
cdr3_aa: CASNATLPLSYNEQFF

v_call: TRBV5-1
j_call: TRBJ1-2
d_call: -
clone_size: -
cdr3_nt: TGCGCCAGCAGCCTCGCAATGACAGACTATGGCTACACCTTC
cdr3_aa: CASSLAMTDYGYTF

v_call: TRBV19
j_call: TRBJ2-5
d_call: -
clone_size: -
cdr3_nt: TGTGCCAGTAGTATCGCAGGGCAAGAGACCCAGTACTTC
cdr3_aa: CASSIAGQETQYF

v_call: TRBV21-1
j_call: TRBJ1-1
d_call: -
clone_size: -
cdr3_nt: TGTGCCAGCAGCAAAGCCTGTGACACGAACACTGAAGCTTTCTTT
cdr3_aa: CASSKACDTNTEAFF

v_call: TRBV5-1
j_call: TRBJ1-6
d_call: -
clone_size: -
cdr3_nt: TGCGCCAGCGCACGGGGGGAAAATTCACCCCTCCACTTT
cdr3_aa: CASARGENSPLHF

v_call: TRBV5-1
j_call: TRBJ2-3
d_call: -
clone_size: -
cdr3_nt: TGCGCCAGCAGCGTTAATACCGGGACTCCAAAGTACGCAGATACGCAGTATTTT
cdr3_aa: CASSVNTGTPKYADTQYF

v_call: TRBV4-3
j_call: TRBJ2-2
d_call: TRBD2
clone_size: once
cdr3_nt: TGCGCCAGCAGCCAGGGACTAGCGGGGGGGACTAAATCGAACACCGGGGAGCTGTTTTTT
cdr3_aa: CASSQGLAGGTKSNTGELFF

v_call: TRBV27
j_call: TRBJ1-1
d_call: TRBD1
clone_size: -
cdr3_nt: TGTGCCAGCAGGTCAGACGTAAACAGGGGTAATGAGGGCACTGAAGCTTTCTTT
cdr3_aa: CASRSDVNRGNEGTEAFF

v_call: TRBV19
j_call: TRBJ1-5
d_call: -
clone_size: -
cdr3_nt: TGTGCCAGTAGTATAGCAAAGGGAGCCTATAGCAATCAGCCCCAGCATTTT
cdr3_aa: CASSIAKGAYSNQPQHF

v_call: TRBV5-1
j_call: TRBJ2-2
d_call: TRBD1
clone_size: -
cdr3_nt: TGCGCCAGCAGCTTGGCCGGGACAGGGGACCGTCCCGGGGAGCTGTTTTTT
cdr3_aa: CASSLAGTGDRPGELFF

v_call: TRBV28
j_call: TRBJ2-7
d_call: -
clone_size: once
cdr3_nt: TGTGCCAGCAGTAAACCGGGACAAAAGATCTACGAGCAGTACTTC
cdr3_aa: CASSKPGQKIYEQYF

v_call: TRBV27
j_call: TRBJ1-1
d_call: TRBD1
clone_size: few
cdr3_nt: TGTGCCAGCAGATGGCAGGGGGGCACTGAAGCTTTCTTT
cdr3_aa: CASRWQGGTEAFF

v_call: TRBV10-3
j_call: TRBJ1-2
d_call: TRBD1
clone_size: -
cdr3_nt: TGTGCCATCGGGGAACAGGGGGCGGGGTATGGCTACACCTTC
cdr3_aa: CAIGEQGAGYGYTF

v_call: TRBV18
j_call: TRBJ2-1
d_call: -
clone_size: -
cdr3_nt: TGTGCCAGCTCCCAGCGGACGACCGTTCCCTACAATGAGCAGTTCTTC
cdr3_aa: CASSQRTTVPYNEQFF

v_call: TRBV28
j_call: TRBJ1-1
d_call: TRBD1
clone_size: -
cdr3_nt: TGTGCCAGCACAGGACAGGGCTGGACTGAAGCTTTCTTT
cdr3_aa: CASTGQGWTEAFF

v_call: TRBV5-4
j_call: TRBJ2-7
d_call: TRBD2
clone_size: -
cdr3_nt: TGTGCCAGCAGCTTGGGGGACGGGAGGGCCGACTACGAGCAGTACTTC
cdr3_aa: CASSLGDGRADYEQYF

v_call: TRBV29-1
j_call: TRBJ1-4
d_call: TRBD1
clone_size: -
cdr3_nt: TGCAGCGCTACGACAGGGGCTAATGAAAAACTGTTTTTT
cdr3_aa: CSATTGANEKLFF

v_call: TRBV15
j_call: TRBJ2-1
d_call: -
clone_size: -
cdr3_nt: TGTGCCACCAGCAGAGATGTGGGGGGGGGCCACAATGAGCAGTTCTTC
cdr3_aa: CATSRDVGGGHNEQFF

v_call: TRBV30
j_call: TRBJ1-1
d_call: -
clone_size: few
cdr3_nt: TGTGCCTGGAGTGGGACACTAAACACTGAAGCTTTCTTT
cdr3_aa: CAWSGTLNTEAFF

v_call: TRBV28
j_call: TRBJ2-2
d_call: TRBD1
clone_size: -
cdr3_nt: TGTGCCAGCAGTTCACACAGGGGGACAGCCGGGGAGCTGTTTTTT
cdr3_aa: CASSSHRGTAGELFF

v_call: TRBV19
j_call: TRBJ1-2
d_call: -
clone_size: -
cdr3_nt: TGTGCCAGTAGTATAGGCGAGCCCCGAAGCTATGGCTACACCTTC
cdr3_aa: CASSIGEPRSYGYTF

v_call: TRBV5-1
j_call: TRBJ1-1
d_call: TRBD1
clone_size: -
cdr3_nt: TGCGCCAGCAGCTCCCCCCTTGACAGGGCGAACACTGAAGCTTTCTTT
cdr3_aa: CASSSPLDRANTEAFF

v_call: TRBV4-1
j_call: TRBJ2-7
d_call: TRBD1
clone_size: -
cdr3_nt: TGCGCCAGCAGCCAAGGCCAGGGGGGGACAGGGCGAGTCGAGCAGTACTTC
cdr3_aa: CASSQGQGGTGRVEQYF

v_call: TRBV7-6
j_call: TRBJ2-5
d_call: -
clone_size: -
cdr3_nt: TGTGCCAGCAGTCCTAACCCGGGGTGGGCAGAGACCCAGTACTTC
cdr3_aa: CASSPNPGWAETQYF

v_call: TRBV12-5
j_call: TRBJ2-1
d_call: TRBD2
clone_size: few
cdr3_nt: TGTGCTAGTGGTGGGGGACTAGCGGGCAATGAGCAGTTCTTC
cdr3_aa: CASGGGLAGNEQFF

v_call: TRBV7-2
j_call: TRBJ2-3
d_call: -
clone_size: -
cdr3_nt: TGTGCCAGCAGCTTCTATAAACCGGGAGATACGCAGTATTTT
cdr3_aa: CASSFYKPGDTQYF

v_call: TRBV10-3
j_call: TRBJ2-5
d_call: TRBD2
clone_size: -
cdr3_nt: TGTGCCACCAGGACTAGCGGGGGCGGGGAGACCCAGTACTTC
cdr3_aa: CATRTSGGGETQYF

v_call: TRBV6-4
j_call: TRBJ2-7
d_call: -
clone_size: -
cdr3_nt: TGTGCCAGCAGTGCCCTAGGGGGTGAGCAGTACTTC
cdr3_aa: CASSALGGEQYF

v_call: TRBV6-1
j_call: TRBJ2-5
d_call: -
clone_size: many
cdr3_nt: TGTGCCAGCAGTGACCACTACCCGGGAAGAAGGGAAGAGACCCAGTACTTC
cdr3_aa: CASSDHYPGRREETQYF

v_call: TRBV28
j_call: TRBJ2-3
d_call: -
clone_size: -
cdr3_nt: TGTGCCAGCAGACCCCCCCGGGTAGCGGACACAGATACGCAGTATTTT
cdr3_aa: CASRPPRVADTDTQYF

v_call: TRBV28
j_call: TRBJ2-3
d_call: TRBD2
clone_size: -
cdr3_nt: TGTGCCAGCAGTTTCGTGCTAGCGGGGGAGTCTGAGGTAGCAGATACGCAGTATTTT
cdr3_aa: CASSFVLAGESEVADTQYF

v_call: TRBV5-8
j_call: TRBJ2-4
d_call: TRBD1
clone_size: -
cdr3_nt: TGTGCCAGCAGCGTAGCCGGGGACAGTATAGCCAAAAACATTCAGTACTTC
cdr3_aa: CASSVAGDSIAKNIQYF